This T cell receptor (beta chain) was recorded in a study of cytomegalovirus exposure and HLA in healthy donors. CDR3 length equals 14 residues. V shed 2 bases and J shed 5 bases, with 11 bases lying between them. Germline CDR1 and CDR2: SEHNR and FQNEAQ (reference sequence). PCR amplification relied on 60 Vbeta primers (plus 13 Jbeta primers). Sequencing used immunoSEQ multiplex PCR; TCRdb keeps in-frame clones, though not all of them. This repertoire shows 150,000 to 160,000 clones, 82% found once; its top ten account for approximately 6.3%. Study-level results: Cytomegalovirus-associated status was assigned to some 180 TCR beta chains. Another analysis was done later, and it associated 16,951 TCR beta sequences with HLA alleles at 0.05 false discovery rate.

With respect to this clone: The target antigen is unknown.

The specimen was PBMCs. The rearrangement links TRBV7-9 to TRBJ2-3; perhaps TRBD1 as D (8 bases). The source is a woman aged 45 to 65 in good health and CMV-seropositive. The CDR3 bases are TGTGCCAGCAGCTTAACAGGGGGGGTAGATACGCAGTATTTT. Translation: CASSLTGGVDTQYF.